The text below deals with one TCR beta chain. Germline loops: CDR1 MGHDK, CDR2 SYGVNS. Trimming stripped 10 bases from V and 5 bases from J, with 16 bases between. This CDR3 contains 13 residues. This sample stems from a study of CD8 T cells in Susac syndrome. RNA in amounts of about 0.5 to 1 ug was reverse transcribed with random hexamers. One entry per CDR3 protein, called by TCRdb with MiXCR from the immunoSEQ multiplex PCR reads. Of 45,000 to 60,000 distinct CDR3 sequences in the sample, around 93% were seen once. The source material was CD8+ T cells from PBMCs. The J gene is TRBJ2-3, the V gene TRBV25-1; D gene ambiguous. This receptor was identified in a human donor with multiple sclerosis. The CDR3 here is CAISAESGDTQYF. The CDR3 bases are TGTGCCATCTCCGCCGAGTCGGGAGATACGCAGTATTTT.